Following are 26 T cell receptor beta chains from one sample sequenced in a study of radiotherapy plus CTLA-4 blockade in lung cancer. Produced via immunoSEQ multiplex PCR; TCRdb's table is partial and in-frame only. The sample has 75,000 to 80,000 clones, around nine tenths seen once. Source: peripheral blood, taken from a patient treated with radiotherapy plus ipilimumab. The receptor set was obtained from a human donor with non-small cell lung cancer who had stable disease on radiotherapy plus ipilimumab.

The chain employs TRBV6-5 and TRBJ1-6; a possible D gene is TRBD1 (5 bases). This CDR3 has 15 amino acids. Germline assignment: CDR1 MNHEY and CDR2 SVGAGI. Trimming took off 7 bases at V and 5 bases at J, with 15 bases between the two ends. The CDR3 here is CASTRAVTDNSPLHF. CDR3 sequence (DNA): TGTGCCAGCACCAGGGCAGTTACTGATAATTCACCCCTCCACTTT.

The V gene is TRBV28, the J gene TRBJ2-1; TRBD2 might be the D (6 bases). The V gene's germline CDR1 is MDHEN and CDR2 SYDVKM. Trimming removed 6 bases at V and 0 bases at J, with 15 bases between. The CDR3 is made up of 16 amino acids. DNA of the CDR3: TGTGCCAGCAGCCGACTAGTCAGTAGCTCCTACAATGAGCAGTTCTTC. Residues: CASSRLVSSSYNEQFF.

As DNA, the CDR3 is TGTGCCAGCAGTAGCAGGGCTCTTGGGACCTACGAGCAGTACTTC. This encodes CASSSRALGTYEQYF. The rearrangement uses TRBV27 and TRBJ2-7; D is possibly TRBD1 (5 bases). The ends were cut back, 5 bases at V and 2 bases at J, with 16 bases in the middle. The CDR3 loop spans 15 amino acids. Germline V gene sequence: CDR1 MNHEY, CDR2 SMNVEV (reference sequence).

This chain joins TRBV30 and TRBJ1-1; D ambiguous. Trimming pared 0 bases from V and 0 bases from J, leaving 5 bases between. The CDR3 sequence is 13 residues long. The V gene's germline CDR1 is GTSNPN and CDR2 SVGIG (reference sequence). The CDR3 nucleotides are TGTGCCTGGAGTGTGGGTATGAACACTGAAGCTTTCTTT. This sequence encodes CAWSVGMNTEAFF.

The V and J genes are TRBV4-2 and TRBJ2-2, with 10 bases matching TRBD2. V dropped 0 bases and J dropped 4; count of bases not matched to a gene: 5. CDR3 length equals 17 residues. Germline-derived CDR1 and CDR2 are LGHNA and YNFKEQ. The CDR3 nucleotides are TGTGCCAGCAGCCAAGAAGCGGGGGGGCCGGGCACCGGGGAGCTGTTTTTT. Protein product: CASSQEAGGPGTGELFF.

CDR3 bases: TGTGCCAGCAGCTTAGGGGGGAGCTCCTACGAGCAGTACTTC. Amino acids: CASSLGGSSYEQYF. The genes are TRBV13 and TRBJ2-7, with D possibly matching TRBD2 (5 bases). V lost 0 bases, J lost 0 bases, and 6 bases lay in between. In germline, CDR1 is PRHDT, CDR2 FYEKMQ (reference sequence). This CDR3 comprises 14 residues.

This clone has only a few counts. The CDR3 sequence: CASSIDKYGYTF. The CDR3 bases are TGTGCCAGTAGTATAGATAAATATGGCTACACCTTC. This chain connects TRBV19 to TRBJ1-2; D ambiguous. The CDR3 covers 12 residues. Trimming pared 0 bases from V and 5 bases from J, leaving 4 bases between. Germline loops: CDR1 LNHDA, CDR2 SQIVND (reference sequence).

The chain couples TRBV7-7 to TRBJ2-2, with D hard to call. V lost 5 bases and J 7 bases, leaving 11 bases between the germline ends. The CDR3 is 13 residues long. Looked up from germline, CDR1 is SSHAT and CDR2 is FNYEAQ (reference sequence). The CDR3 region is CASSPAWSGELFF. In DNA, the CDR3 is TGTGCCAGCAGCCCCGCCTGGAGCGGGGAGCTGTTTTTT.

V gene TRBV28 combines with J gene TRBJ1-1; D is undetermined. Germline V gene data show CDR1 as MDHEN and CDR2 as SYDVKM. V was cut by 4 bases and J by 2 bases, with 11 bases left in between. CDR3 length: 14 residues. CDR3 loop: CASSSPVPNTEAFF. The DNA for the CDR3 is TGTGCCAGCAGTTCCCCCGTACCTAACACTGAAGCTTTCTTT.

The chain combines TRBV2 with TRBJ1-6; 8 positions agree with TRBD1. After removal of 6 bases from V and 7 bases from J, the junction contained 8 bases not matched to a gene. Germline CDR1 and CDR2: SNHLY and FYNNEI. This CDR3 has 15 residues. The DNA for the CDR3 is TGTGCCAGCAGAGGGACAGGTTCTCGGAATTCACCCCTCCACTTT. It encodes CASRGTGSRNSPLHF.

The chain links TRBV19 to TRBJ2-2; 10 bases agree with TRBD2. This CDR3 spans 14 amino acids. J lost 9 bases, V lost 6 bases, and 7 bases had no gene match. Germline loops: CDR1 LNHDA, CDR2 SQIVND (reference sequence). CDR3 in amino acids: CASSTTSGVRELFF. In nucleotides, the CDR3 is TGTGCCAGTAGCACTACTAGCGGGGTGCGGGAGCTGTTTTTT.

The gene calls are TRBV4-1 and TRBJ1-6; D gene uncertain. V was trimmed by 0 bases and J by 0 bases, leaving 15 bases between them. The germline CDR1 and CDR2 sequences are MGHRA and YSYEKL. The CDR3 covers 19 residues. For the CDR3, the DNA is TGCGCCAGCAGCCAAGATCGTTCCGAGCGATTCTCCTATAATTCACCCCTCCACTTT. It yields the protein CASSQDRSERFSYNSPLHF.

This rearrangement joins TRBV7-6 to TRBJ2-1, with TRBD1 matching over 9 bases. The CDR3 sequence is 15 residues long. Germline V gene sequence: CDR1 SGHVS, CDR2 FNYEAQ. V lost 4 bases, J lost 3 bases, and 4 bases stayed unmatched. The CDR3 sequence is CASSSGTGNYNEQFF. CDR3 DNA sequence: TGTGCCAGCAGCTCGGGGACAGGGAACTACAATGAGCAGTTCTTC.

The chain employs TRBV29-1 and TRBJ2-7; 11 bases agree with TRBD1. Losses at the gene ends were 7 bases for V and 7 bases for J; bases not matched to a gene: 9. The CDR3 covers 13 residues. The germline CDR1 and CDR2 sequences are SQVTM and ANQGSEA. This chain's CDR3 is CSAEGQGAREQYF. The CDR3 DNA follows: TGCAGCGCCGAAGGACAGGGGGCTAGAGAGCAGTACTTC.

The J gene is TRBJ2-7, the V gene TRBV7-6; D is perhaps TRBD2 (6 bases). Germline loops: CDR1 SGHVS, CDR2 FNYEAQ. The CDR3 is made up of 14 amino acids. V lost 6 bases and J 7 bases, leaving 19 bases between the germline ends. CDR3 sequence (DNA): TGTGCCAGCAGTTTTAGCGGACAACAGCGGGAGCAGTACTTC. Its translation: CASSFSGQQREQYF.

The chain has TRBV7-9 and TRBJ1-6, with D tentatively TRBD1 (6 bases). This CDR3 contains 15 residues. Germline V gives CDR1 SEHNR, CDR2 FQNEAQ (reference sequence). The germline V and J ends were trimmed by 5 bases and 6 bases, with 14 bases remaining between them. CDR3 loop: CASSRWTETNSPLHF. In nucleotides, the CDR3 is TGTGCCAGCAGCCGGTGGACAGAAACTAATTCACCCCTCCACTTT.

The CDR3 DNA follows: TGTGCCAGCAAACCGGCAGGGGGCTGGAACGAGCAGTACTTC. Protein sequence: CASKPAGGWNEQYF. The chain carries TRBV28 and TRBJ2-7; 8 bases map to TRBD1. V gave up 7 bases and J gave up 5 bases; unmatched junction bases: 10. This CDR3 comprises 14 residues. Germline CDR1 is MDHEN and CDR2 is SYDVKM.

The chain combines TRBV2 with TRBJ2-5; the D is unclear. V lost 8 bases to trimming and J lost 5 bases, with 15 bases between them. CDR3 length: 13 residues. The germline V gene encodes CDR1 SNHLY and CDR2 FYNNEI. CDR3 coding DNA: TGTGCCAGCGGCCCTCGGAGTAGGGAGACCCAGTACTTC. It codes for CASGPRSRETQYF. The full variable domain, completed using reference TRBV2 and TRBJ2-5, is EPEVTQTPSHQVTQMGQEVILRCVPISNHLYFYWYRQILGQKVEFLVSFYNNEISEKSEIFDDQFSVERPDGSNFTLKIRSTKLEDSAMYFCASGPRSRETQYFGPGTRLLVL.

This chain links TRBV6-1 with TRBJ2-5, with 10 bases matching TRBD1. The CDR3 contains 14 residues. Germline V gene sequence: CDR1 MNHNS, CDR2 SASEGT. The J segment lost 5 bases and the V segment lost 7 bases, leaving 7 bases of the junction unmatched. The CDR3 DNA reads as TGTGCCAGCATAAGGACAGGGGGTTGGGAGACCCAGTACTTC. It specifies CASIRTGGWETQYF.

The chain carries TRBV7-8 and TRBJ2-1, with TRBD1 matching over 8 bases. The ends lost 1 base at V and 7 bases at J; junction bases unmatched: 3. The CDR3 spans 14 residues. Germline CDR1 reads SGHVS; CDR2 reads FQNEAQ. DNA for the CDR3: TGTGCCAGCAGCTTAGGAGACAGGGGTAATGAGCAGTTCTTC. It is translated as CASSLGDRGNEQFF.

This clone was found once. The chain carries TRBV13 and TRBJ2-5; 10 bases are shared with TRBD2. Germline CDR1 PRHDT, CDR2 FYEKMQ (reference sequence). This CDR3 has 14 residues. Trimming took 3 bases from V and 3 from J; bases not matched to a gene: 1. This CDR3 reads CASSFLAGEETQYF. The CDR3, as DNA: TGTGCCAGCAGCTTCCTAGCGGGGGAAGAGACCCAGTACTTC.

The chain employs TRBV18 and TRBJ2-1; TRBD2 agrees at 7 bases. Trimming at V came to 5 bases and at J to 6 bases, leaving 13 bases not matched to a gene. Per germline, CDR1 KGHSH and CDR2 LQKENI. This CDR3 spans 16 amino acids. CDR3 protein: CASSSPIGLDVNEQFF. The CDR3 DNA sequence: TGTGCCAGCTCATCGCCCATAGGACTAGACGTCAATGAGCAGTTCTTC.

V usage is TRBV16 and J usage is TRBJ1-3; perhaps TRBD1 as D (5 bases). This CDR3 is built from 17 residues. V was clipped by 0 bases and J by 0 bases, with 12 bases between them. Germline CDR1 reads KGHSY; CDR2 reads FQNENV. The DNA for the CDR3 is TGTGCCAGCAGCCAATCGGGAGGGGCTTTCTCTGGAAACACCATATATTTT. Protein: CASSQSGGAFSGNTIYF.

This sequence joins TRBV19 and TRBJ1-6; the D gene is possibly TRBD1 (6 bases). This CDR3 has 15 residues. V gave up 3 bases and J gave up 6 bases, with 12 bases separating them. Germline values: CDR1 LNHDA, CDR2 SQIVND (reference sequence). The CDR3 loop reads CASSITGRANSPLHF. CDR3 DNA sequence: TGTGCCAGTAGTATTACAGGGAGGGCTAATTCACCCCTCCACTTT.

The chain recombines TRBV27 with TRBJ1-4; D remains unclear. The CDR3 totals 15 residues. Trimming took 6 bases from V and 7 from J, leaving 18 bases between them. Germline assignment: CDR1 MNHEY and CDR2 SMNVEV (reference sequence). CDR3 nucleotide sequence: TGTGCCAGCAGCCCGAAGAATAGGGCAGGTGAAAAACTGTTTTTT. Residues: CASSPKNRAGEKLFF.

The rearrangement joins TRBV30 to TRBJ1-4; D remains ambiguous. The V gene lost 7 bases and the J gene lost 0 bases, with 12 bases spanning the gap. Per germline, CDR1 GTSNPN and CDR2 SVGIG (reference sequence). The CDR3 consists of 14 residues. The CDR3 loop is CASEVGSTNEKLFF. DNA for the CDR3: TGTGCCTCGGAGGTAGGGTCAACTAATGAAAAACTGTTTTTT.